Listed below are T cell receptor beta chains from one sample, sequenced in a study of T-cell reconstitution after alpha-beta-depleted transplantation in children. In TCRdb, the PCR reads were re-called with MiXCR into one record per CDR3 protein. The table shows around 100,000 distinct CDR3 sequences, with 7.5% to 9% occurring only once. The source material was PBMCs, sampled before TCRalphabeta/CD19-depleted stem cell transplant. All receptors derive from a boy aged 2 to 10 with acute lymphoblastic leukemia, due to receive a stem cell transplant. CDR3s leave out the opening cysteine and the closing phenylalanine or tryptophan.

v_call	j_call	cdr3_length	cdr3_aa
TRBV6-2/TRBV6-3	TRBJ2-7	12	ASLPRGSSYEQY
TRBV7-2	TRBJ1-2	9	ASSSYYGYT
TRBV5-1	TRBJ2-7	12	ASSPPDRVYEQY
TRBV5-1	TRBJ2-2	12	ASSWGPNTGELF
TRBV12-3/TRBV12-4	TRBJ2-3	13	ASRGDPPNTDTQY
TRBV6-5	TRBJ1-2	13	ASSVRTEPTYGYT
TRBV7-9	TRBJ2-7	12	ASSGDPSSYEQY
TRBV27	TRBJ1-2	13	ASSLNTGDSYGYT
TRBV12-3/TRBV12-4	TRBJ1-1	15	ASSTTRASEMNTEAF
TRBV20-1	TRBJ1-5	15	SATGLPRVWGNQPQH
TRBV5-1	TRBJ1-2	14	ASSLGSGGKEYGYT
TRBV7-2	TRBJ2-7	14	ASSLKEGSGAYEQY
TRBV3-1	TRBJ1-5	11	ASSQGLGRPQH
TRBV3-1	TRBJ1-4	14	ASSGHDRVINEKLF
TRBV7-8	TRBJ2-1	16	ASSSGQARVGLENEQF
TRBV6-1	TRBJ2-3	12	ASGQDLRADTQY
TRBV2	TRBJ1-1	11	ASSYRENTEAF
TRBV14	TRBJ2-1	14	ASSLLGQWSYNEQF
TRBV2	TRBJ2-2	13	ASSVGLAGAGELF
TRBV20-1	TRBJ2-1	11	SARTSGRNEQF
TRBV9	TRBJ1-2	11	ASSTRAAYGYT
TRBV20-1	TRBJ1-2	11	SAGDRGDYGYT
TRBV29-1	TRBJ2-3	15	SVVGVGDAGGTDTQY
TRBV6-1	TRBJ2-3	11	ASSGTSGGTQY
TRBV7-2	TRBJ1-4	14	ASSLTGGGTNEKLF
TRBV14	TRBJ2-2	13	ASSENLPPTGELF
TRBV19	TRBJ1-5	15	ASSRGDRGISNQPQH
TRBV7-2	TRBJ2-7	11	ASSTWGGYEQY
TRBV11-2	TRBJ2-3	14	ASSLTLAGRTDTQY
TRBV12-3/TRBV12-4	TRBJ2-7	12	ASSLGGNPYEQY
TRBV12-3/TRBV12-4	TRBJ2-7	11	ASTTAGTYEQY
TRBV6-1	TRBJ2-5	12	ASKHGLAEETQY
TRBV7-2	TRBJ2-3	12	ASSLALATDTQY
TRBV20-1	TRBJ2-1	16	SARDQLAGTSSYNEQF
TRBV12-3/TRBV12-4	TRBJ2-1	14	ASTPRLVGSYNEQF
TRBV5-1	TRBJ2-2	12	ASSLRGSTGELF
TRBV5-1	TRBJ1-2	10	ASSYGQGGYT
TRBV29-1	TRBJ2-3	8	SAWLDTQY
TRBV10-3	TRBJ1-6	13	AIRQGADYNSPLH